This record concerns one T cell receptor (beta chain) sequence. Thyroid ultrasound, orbital computed tomography, clinical symptoms, and serum thyroxine and TRAb underpinned diagnoses. PBMCs came from more than 9.5 ml fresh peripheral blood. These data originate in a study of T cells in Graves' hyperthyroidism and ophthalmopathy. RNA transcripts gave rise to amplified TCR beta CDR3 regions. First-round RT-PCR with HTBI primers amplified the TCR CDR3 region. TCRdb re-derived calls from the multiplex PCR reads in MiXCR, one entry per CDR3 protein. Among about 360,000 distinct CDR3 sequences listed, less than 15% were seen once. Trimming cost V 0 bases and J 0 bases, with 15 bases left between them. This CDR3 contains 18 residues. The germline V gene encodes CDR1 LGHNA and CDR2 YSLEER.

Source material: blood. The rearrangement joins TRBV4-3 to TRBJ2-1, with D perhaps TRBD2 (5 bases). The sequence derives from a young woman with Graves' hyperthyroidism. Here the CDR3 reads CASSQDVSGSSSYNEQFF. The CDR3 nucleotides are TGCGCCAGCAGCCAAGACGTGAGCGGATCAAGCTCCTACAATGAGCAGTTCTTC.